This T cell receptor (beta chain) was retrieved from a study of blood T cell repertoires in COVID-19. Assay used: immunoSEQ multiplex PCR; TCRdb lists only in-frame clones, some missing. The table lists just over 35,000 clones, about 88% of them singletons, with about 2% in the top ten. Germline V gene sequence: CDR1 SGHRS, CDR2 YFSETQ. The ends were cut back, 0 bases at V and 4 bases at J, with 13 bases in the middle. The CDR3 has 15 amino acids. The TCR was taken from a human donor in a cohort sampled during active COVID-19. The V and J genes are TRBV5-1 and TRBJ1-2; TRBD1 is a possible D gene (6 bases). Sequenced material: peripheral blood. CDR3 in DNA: TGCGCCAGCAGCTTGGAGGGGGGGCGCGGCTATGGCTACACCTTC. Its translation: CASSLEGGRGYGYTF.